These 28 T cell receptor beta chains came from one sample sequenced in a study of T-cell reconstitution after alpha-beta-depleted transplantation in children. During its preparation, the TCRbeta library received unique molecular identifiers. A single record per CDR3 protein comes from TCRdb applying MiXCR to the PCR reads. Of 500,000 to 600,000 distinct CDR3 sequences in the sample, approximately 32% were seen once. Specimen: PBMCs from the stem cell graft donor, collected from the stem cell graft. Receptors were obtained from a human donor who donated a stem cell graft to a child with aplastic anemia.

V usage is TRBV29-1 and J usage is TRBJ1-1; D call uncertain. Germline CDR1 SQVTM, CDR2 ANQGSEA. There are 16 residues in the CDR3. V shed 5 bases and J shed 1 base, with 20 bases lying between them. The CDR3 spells CSVPTSTGWPNTEAFF. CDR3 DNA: TGCAGCGTTCCTACGTCCACGGGATGGCCGAACACTGAAGCTTTCTTT.

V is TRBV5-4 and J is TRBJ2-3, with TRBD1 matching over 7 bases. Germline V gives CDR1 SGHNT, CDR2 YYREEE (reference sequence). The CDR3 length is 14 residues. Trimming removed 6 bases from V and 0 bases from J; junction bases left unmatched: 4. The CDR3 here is CASTRDSSTDTQYF. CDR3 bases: TGTGCCAGCACCCGGGACAGTAGCACAGATACGCAGTATTTT.

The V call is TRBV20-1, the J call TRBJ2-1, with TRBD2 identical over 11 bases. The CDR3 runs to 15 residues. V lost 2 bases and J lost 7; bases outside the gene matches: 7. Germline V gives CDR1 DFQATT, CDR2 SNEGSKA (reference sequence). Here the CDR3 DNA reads TGCAGTGCTAGAAAACTAGCGGGAGTGCGGAATGAGCAGTTCTTC. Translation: CSARKLAGVRNEQFF.

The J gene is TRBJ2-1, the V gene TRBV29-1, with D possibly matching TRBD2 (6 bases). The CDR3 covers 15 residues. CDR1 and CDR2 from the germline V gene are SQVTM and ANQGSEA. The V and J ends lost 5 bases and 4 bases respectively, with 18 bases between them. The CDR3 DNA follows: TGCAGCGTTAGAAGCGGCGGGACGGTTTACAATGAGCAGTTCTTC. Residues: CSVRSGGTVYNEQFF.

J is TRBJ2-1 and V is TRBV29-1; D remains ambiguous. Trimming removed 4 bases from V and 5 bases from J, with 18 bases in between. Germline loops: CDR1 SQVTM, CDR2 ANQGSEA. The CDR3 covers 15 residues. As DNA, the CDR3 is TGCAGCGTTGTCGCGTACCCCACCGACAACAATGAGCAGTTCTTC. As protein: CSVVAYPTDNNEQFF.

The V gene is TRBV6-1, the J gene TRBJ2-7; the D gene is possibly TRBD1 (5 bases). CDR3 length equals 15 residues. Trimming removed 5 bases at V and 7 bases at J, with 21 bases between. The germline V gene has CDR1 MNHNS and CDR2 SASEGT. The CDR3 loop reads CASSHGQNAFREQYF. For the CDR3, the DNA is TGTGCCAGCAGTCATGGACAAAACGCCTTCCGGGAGCAGTACTTC.

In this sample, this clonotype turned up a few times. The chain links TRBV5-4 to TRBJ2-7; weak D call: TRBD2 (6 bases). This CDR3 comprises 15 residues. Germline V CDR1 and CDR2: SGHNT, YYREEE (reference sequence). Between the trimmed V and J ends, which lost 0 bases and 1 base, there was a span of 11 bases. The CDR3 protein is CASSLVNSGSYEQYF. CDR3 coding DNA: TGTGCCAGCAGCTTGGTTAACAGCGGGTCCTACGAGCAGTACTTC.

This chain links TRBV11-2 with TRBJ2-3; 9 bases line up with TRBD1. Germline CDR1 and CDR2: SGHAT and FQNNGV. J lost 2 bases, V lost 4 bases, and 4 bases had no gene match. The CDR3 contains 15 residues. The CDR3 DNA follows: TGTGCCAGCAGCTCGGGACAGGGAACCACAGATACGCAGTATTTT. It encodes CASSSGQGTTDTQYF.

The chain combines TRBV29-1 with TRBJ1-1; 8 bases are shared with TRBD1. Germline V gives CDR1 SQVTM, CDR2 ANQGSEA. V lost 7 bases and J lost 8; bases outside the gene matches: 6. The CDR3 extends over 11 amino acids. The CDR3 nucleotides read TGCAGCGGCCAACAGGGGGGGGAAGCTTTCTTT. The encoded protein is CSGQQGGEAFF.

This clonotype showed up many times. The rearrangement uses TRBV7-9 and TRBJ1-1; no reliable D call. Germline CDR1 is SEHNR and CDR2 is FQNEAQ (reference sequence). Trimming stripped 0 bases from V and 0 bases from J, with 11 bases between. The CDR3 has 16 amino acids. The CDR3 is CASSLARAVMNTEAFF. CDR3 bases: TGTGCCAGCAGCTTAGCGCGAGCAGTCATGAACACTGAAGCTTTCTTT.

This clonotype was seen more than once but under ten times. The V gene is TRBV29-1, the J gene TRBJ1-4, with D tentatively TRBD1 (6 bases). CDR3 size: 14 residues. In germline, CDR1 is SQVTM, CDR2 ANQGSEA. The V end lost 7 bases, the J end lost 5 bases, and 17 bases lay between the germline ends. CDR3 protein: CSATNRGLNEKLFF. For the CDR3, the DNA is TGCAGCGCCACCAACCGGGGGCTCAATGAAAAACTGTTTTTT.

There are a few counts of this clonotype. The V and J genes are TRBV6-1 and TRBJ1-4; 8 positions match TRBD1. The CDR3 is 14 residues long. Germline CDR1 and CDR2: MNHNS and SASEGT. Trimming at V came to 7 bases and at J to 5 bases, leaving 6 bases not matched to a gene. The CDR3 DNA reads TGTGCCAGCAAACCGGGACAGGCGAATGAAAAACTGTTTTTT. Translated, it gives CASKPGQANEKLFF.

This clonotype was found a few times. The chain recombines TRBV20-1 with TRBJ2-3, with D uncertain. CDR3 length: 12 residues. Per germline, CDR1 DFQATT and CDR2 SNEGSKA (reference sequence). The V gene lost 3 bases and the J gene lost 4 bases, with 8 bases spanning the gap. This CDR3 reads CSASHYADTQYF. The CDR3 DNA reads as TGCAGTGCTAGTCACTACGCAGATACGCAGTATTTT.

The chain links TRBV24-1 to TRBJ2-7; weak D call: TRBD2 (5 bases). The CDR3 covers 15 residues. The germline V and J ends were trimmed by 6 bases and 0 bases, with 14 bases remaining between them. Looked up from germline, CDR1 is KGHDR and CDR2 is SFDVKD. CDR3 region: CATSQRTQSSYEQYV. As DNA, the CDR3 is TGTGCCACCAGTCAGCGGACGCAAAGCTCCTACGAGCAGTACGTC.

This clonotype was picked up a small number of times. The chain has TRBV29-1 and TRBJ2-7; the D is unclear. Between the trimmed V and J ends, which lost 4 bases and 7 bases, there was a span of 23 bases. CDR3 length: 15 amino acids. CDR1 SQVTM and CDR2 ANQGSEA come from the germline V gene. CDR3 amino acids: CSVVLVTRKNGEQYF. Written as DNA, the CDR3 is TGCAGCGTTGTTTTAGTGACACGAAAAAATGGAGAGCAGTACTTC.

The CDR3 DNA reads as TGTGCCAGCAGCTTAGCCCCAGGGGGAGATACGCAGTATTTT. It specifies CASSLAPGGDTQYF. The chain carries TRBV7-2 and TRBJ2-3; 7 bases line up with TRBD1. V was pared by 0 bases and J by 5 bases, with 2 bases of the junction left unmatched. Looked up from germline, CDR1 is SGHTA and CDR2 is FQGNSA. The CDR3 is 14 amino acids.

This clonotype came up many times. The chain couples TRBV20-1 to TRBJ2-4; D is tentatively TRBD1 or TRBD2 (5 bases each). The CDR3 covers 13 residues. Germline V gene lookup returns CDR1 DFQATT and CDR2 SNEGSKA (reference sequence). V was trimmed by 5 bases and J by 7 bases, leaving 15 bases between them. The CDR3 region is CSAPVGGTNIQYF. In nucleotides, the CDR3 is TGCAGTGCTCCAGTGGGTGGGACGAACATTCAGTACTTC.

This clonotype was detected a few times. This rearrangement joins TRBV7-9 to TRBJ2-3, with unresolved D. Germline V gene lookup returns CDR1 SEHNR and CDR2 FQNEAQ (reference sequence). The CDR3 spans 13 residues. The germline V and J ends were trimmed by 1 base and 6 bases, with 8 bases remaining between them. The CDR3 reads CASSLEVPDTQYF. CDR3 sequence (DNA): TGTGCCAGCAGCTTAGAAGTCCCGGATACGCAGTATTTT. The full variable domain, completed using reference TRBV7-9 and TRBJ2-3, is DTGVSQNPRHKITKRGQNVTFRCDPISEHNRLYWYRQTLGQGPEFLTYFQNEAQLEKSRLLSDRFSAERPKGSFSTLEIQRTEQGDSAMYLCASSLEVPDTQYFGPGTRLTVL.

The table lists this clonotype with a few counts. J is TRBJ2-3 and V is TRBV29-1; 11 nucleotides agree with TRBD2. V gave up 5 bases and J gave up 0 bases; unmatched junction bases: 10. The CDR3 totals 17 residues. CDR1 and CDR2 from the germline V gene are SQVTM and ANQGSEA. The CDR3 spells CSVRPGLADLSTDTQYF. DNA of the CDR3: TGCAGCGTTCGCCCGGGACTAGCGGACCTTAGCACAGATACGCAGTATTTT.

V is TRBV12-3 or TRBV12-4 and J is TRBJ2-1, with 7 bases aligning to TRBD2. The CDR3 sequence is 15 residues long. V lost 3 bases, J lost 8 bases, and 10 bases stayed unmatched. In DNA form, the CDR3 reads TGTGCCAGCAGTTTTGGGGGGAGGGCCATGGATGAGCAGTTCTTC. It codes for CASSFGGRAMDEQFF.

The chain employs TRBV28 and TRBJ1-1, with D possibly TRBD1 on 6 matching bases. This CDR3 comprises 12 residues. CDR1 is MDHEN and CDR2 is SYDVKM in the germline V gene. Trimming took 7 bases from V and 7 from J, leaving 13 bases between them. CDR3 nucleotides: TGTGCCAGCAAGTTCAGGGGTGTTGAAGCTTTCTTT. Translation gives CASKFRGVEAFF.

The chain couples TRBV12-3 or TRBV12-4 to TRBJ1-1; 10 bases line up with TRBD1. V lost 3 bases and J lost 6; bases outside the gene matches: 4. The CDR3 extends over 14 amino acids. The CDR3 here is CASSLTGGYAEAFF. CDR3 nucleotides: TGTGCCAGCAGTTTGACAGGGGGCTATGCTGAAGCTTTCTTT.

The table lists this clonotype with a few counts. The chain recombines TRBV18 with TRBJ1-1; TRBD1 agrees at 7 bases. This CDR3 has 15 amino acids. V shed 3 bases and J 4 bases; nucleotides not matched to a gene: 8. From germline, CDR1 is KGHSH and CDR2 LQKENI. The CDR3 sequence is CASSPRGGGGTEAFF. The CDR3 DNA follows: TGTGCCAGCTCACCCCGGGGAGGGGGCGGCACTGAAGCTTTCTTT.

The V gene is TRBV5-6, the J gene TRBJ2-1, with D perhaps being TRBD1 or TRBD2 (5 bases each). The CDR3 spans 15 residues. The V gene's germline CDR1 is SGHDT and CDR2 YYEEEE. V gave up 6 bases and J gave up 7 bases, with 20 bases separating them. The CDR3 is CASTRQVTWGNEQFF. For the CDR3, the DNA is TGTGCCAGCACCCGGCAGGTGACGTGGGGGAATGAGCAGTTCTTC.

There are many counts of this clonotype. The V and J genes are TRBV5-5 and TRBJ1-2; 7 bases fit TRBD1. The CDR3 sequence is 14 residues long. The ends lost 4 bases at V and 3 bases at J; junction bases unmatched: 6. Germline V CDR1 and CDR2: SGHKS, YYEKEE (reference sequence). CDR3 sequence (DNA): TGTGCCAGCAGCCAAACAGGGGCGGACTATGGCTACACCTTC. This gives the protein CASSQTGADYGYTF.

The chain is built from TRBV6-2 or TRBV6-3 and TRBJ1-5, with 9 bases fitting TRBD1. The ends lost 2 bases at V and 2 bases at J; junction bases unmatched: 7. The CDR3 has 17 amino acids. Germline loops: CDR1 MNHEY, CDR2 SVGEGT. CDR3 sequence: CASSYRVRDRGNQPQHF. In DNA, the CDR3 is TGTGCCAGCAGTTACCGTGTCCGGGACAGGGGCAATCAGCCCCAGCATTTT.

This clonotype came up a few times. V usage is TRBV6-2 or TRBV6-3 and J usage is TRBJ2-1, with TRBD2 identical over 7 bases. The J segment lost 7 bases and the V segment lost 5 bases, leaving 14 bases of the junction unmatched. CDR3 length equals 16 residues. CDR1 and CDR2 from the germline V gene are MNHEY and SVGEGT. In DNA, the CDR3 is TGTGCCAGCAGTCCCCATACGGGAGGTTATCGTAATGAGCAGTTCTTC. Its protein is CASSPHTGGYRNEQFF.

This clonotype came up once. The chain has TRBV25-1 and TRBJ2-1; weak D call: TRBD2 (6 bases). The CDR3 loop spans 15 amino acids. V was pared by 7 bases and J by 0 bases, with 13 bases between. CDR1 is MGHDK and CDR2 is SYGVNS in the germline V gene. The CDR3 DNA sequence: TGTGCCAGCAACCTCGGGAGCGGCTCCTACAATGAGCAGTTCTTC. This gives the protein CASNLGSGSYNEQFF. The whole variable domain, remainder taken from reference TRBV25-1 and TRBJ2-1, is EADIYQTPRYLVIGTGKKITLECSQTMGHDKMYWYQQDPGMELHLIHYSYGVNSTEKGDLSSESTVSRIRTEHFPLTLESARPSHTSQYLCASNLGSGSYNEQFFGPGTRLTVL.